This T cell receptor beta chain was profiled in a study of T cell clones after liver transplantation. As for the study in general: TCRbeta sequencing after a pre-transplant mixed lymphocyte reaction identified graft-donor-reactive clones, later tracked in post-transplant blood.

Profiled with immunoSEQ multiplex PCR; TCRdb holds only in-frame clones, not every one. The sample has 85,000 to 110,000 clones, roughly 80% seen once. Trimming pared 4 bases from V and 0 bases from J, leaving 1 base between. Germline V lookup: CDR1 SGHAT, CDR2 FQNNGV. The CDR3 sequence is 12 residues long. CD3+CD4+ and CD3+CD8+ cells were FACS-sorted from thawed unstimulated PBMCs. V usage is TRBV11-2 and J usage is TRBJ2-4; unclear D gene. The sequences come from CD4+ T cells from blood, collected approximately 4 years after liver transplant. This TCR was sampled from a human patient who received a liver transplant. Among the T cells, some may be from the graft donor. In DNA, the CDR3 is TGTGCCAGCAGCTCAGCCAAAAACATTCAGTACTTC. Protein product: CASSSAKNIQYF. Variable domain in full (rest from reference TRBV11-2 and TRBJ2-4): EAGVAQSPRYKIIEKRQSVAFWCNPISGHATLYWYQQILGQGPKLLIQFQNNGVVDDSQLPKDRFSAERLKGVDSTLKIQPAKLEDSAVYLCASSSAKNIQYFGAGTRLSVL.